This record covers a single TCR beta chain. These data originate in a study of blood T cell repertoires in COVID-19. Study in general: The cDNA or gDNA used as material had been derived from T cells, B-cell-depleted T cells, or PBMCs.

Original processing notes: Cell counts per sample came from amplifying reference gene primers. Method: immunoSEQ multiplex PCR; TCRdb's copy keeps in-frame clones and lacks some. V and J calls and clone size are those listed in that table; D and trimming were worked out from the DNA. Counted here are 100,000 to 150,000 clones, 90% to 95% occurring once; the ten biggest clones make up roughly 2.1%. Germline CDR1 DFQATT, CDR2 SNEGSKA (reference sequence). V lost 3 bases, J lost 9 bases, and 2 bases stayed unmatched. CDR3 length: 11 residues. This TCR came from a middle-aged man with COVID-19, enrolled during active disease. Sequenced: peripheral blood. V gene TRBV20-1 combines with J gene TRBJ2-1, with 7 bases lining up with TRBD1. Written as DNA, the CDR3 is TGCAGTGCTAGGGGACAGCTTGAGCAGTTCTTC. Residues: CSARGQLEQFF.